A selection of T cell receptor beta chains follows, all from one sample in a study of blood T cell repertoires in COVID-19. Only in-frame clones appear in the TCRdb table, and some are missing; sequencing was by immunoSEQ multiplex PCR. The sample has roughly 670,000 clones; 85% to 90% are singletons. The sequencing sample was made of peripheral blood. Every receptor here comes from a woman aged 18-29 years with acute or convalescent COVID-19. The CDR3 runs from the conserved cysteine through the conserved F or W. Fields, in order: CDR3 protein, CDR3 DNA, D gene, V gene, clone size, J gene. D genes are given only for firm matches. The size field is filled for only some rows; it gives once, few, many or a size class.

CAIRTTGDSEAFF | TGTGCCATCAGGACGACAGGTGACTCTGAAGCTTTCTTT | NA | TRBV10-3 | NA | TRBJ1-1
CASSPVPGGMGQPQHF | TGTGCCAGCAGCCCTGTCCCGGGGGGGATGGGTCAGCCCCAGCATTTT | NA | TRBV6-2/TRBV6-3 | NA | TRBJ1-5
CASSPFSGANYGYTF | TGCGCCAGCAGCCCTTTTTCGGGGGCTAACTATGGCTACACCTTC | NA | TRBV4-1 | NA | TRBJ1-2
CASSAVHGYTF | TGTGCCAGCAGTGCGGTCCATGGCTACACCTTC | NA | TRBV6-2/TRBV6-3 | NA | TRBJ1-2
CASSSDETGGNYGYTF | TGTGCCAGCAGCTCCGATGAGACAGGGGGGAACTATGGCTACACCTTC | TRBD1 | TRBV13 | NA | TRBJ1-2
CASRGTGDNSPLHF | TGTGCCAGCAGGGGGACAGGCGATAATTCACCCCTCCACTTT | TRBD1 | TRBV6-5 | NA | TRBJ1-6
CASSLGPVNTGELFF | TGTGCCAGCAGCTTAGGTCCGGTGAACACCGGGGAGCTGTTTTTT | NA | TRBV7-2 | NA | TRBJ2-2
CASSTTGSSGNTIYF | TGTGCCAGTAGTACTACAGGGTCCTCTGGAAACACCATATATTTT | NA | TRBV19 | NA | TRBJ1-3
CASSVTGQGGYTF | TGTGCCAGCAGCGTAACTGGACAGGGTGGCTACACCTTC | TRBD1 | TRBV5-6 | few | TRBJ1-2
CASSMPSGKKETQYF | TGTGCCAGTAGTATGCCTAGCGGGAAAAAAGAGACCCAGTACTTC | TRBD2 | TRBV19 | NA | TRBJ2-5
CASSPPTGTGHGYTF | TGTGCCAGCTCACCGCCGACCGGGACAGGCCATGGCTACACCTTC | TRBD1 | TRBV18 | NA | TRBJ1-2
CASSYSRQPTEAFF | TGTGCCAGCAGTTATTCTCGACAGCCCACTGAAGCTTTCTTT | NA | TRBV6-5 | NA | TRBJ1-1
CASSRQERYNSPLHF | TGTGCCAGCAGCCGACAGGAAAGGTATAATTCACCCCTCCACTTT | NA | TRBV6-5 | NA | TRBJ1-6
CASSLRDRVSEQYF | TGTGCCAGCAGCTTGAGGGACAGGGTTTCCGAGCAGTACTTC | TRBD1 | TRBV5-4 | NA | TRBJ2-7
CASSVQGQGQPQHF | TGTGCCAGCAGCGTACAGGGGCAGGGCCAGCCCCAGCATTTT | TRBD1 | TRBV11-3 | NA | TRBJ1-5
CASSSPPPQARQPQHF | TGTGCCAGCAGCTCCCCCCCTCCGCAGGCTCGTCAGCCCCAGCATTTT | NA | TRBV7-9 | NA | TRBJ1-5
CASSLLMVHSGNTIYF | TGTGCCAGCAGTTTATTGATGGTACACTCTGGAAACACCATATATTTT | NA | TRBV28 | NA | TRBJ1-3
CASSFWTGSNSPLHF | TGTGCCAGCAGTTTTTGGACAGGAAGTAATTCACCCCTCCACTTT | TRBD1 | TRBV27 | NA | TRBJ1-6
CATDILTGELFF | TGTGCCACCGACATCCTCACCGGGGAGCTGTTTTTT | NA | TRBV2 | NA | TRBJ2-2
CASSLLVGENSPLHF | TGCGCCAGCAGCCTTCTAGTAGGCGAGAATTCACCCCTCCACTTT | NA | TRBV4-1 | NA | TRBJ1-6
CASSEGQGQQYF | TGTGCCAGCAGTGAAGGACAGGGCCAGCAGTACTTC | TRBD1 | TRBV6-1 | NA | TRBJ2-7
CASSYGQGSAYEQYF | TGTGCCAGCAGCTACGGACAGGGGTCGGCCTACGAGCAGTACTTC | TRBD1 | TRBV7-2 | NA | TRBJ2-7
CASSVQGNSPLHF | TGTGCCAGCAGCGTACAGGGGAATTCACCCCTCCACTTT | NA | TRBV9 | NA | TRBJ1-6
CASSGTGRVSYGYTF | TGTGCCAGCTCGGGGACAGGGCGCGTGAGCTATGGCTACACCTTC | TRBD1 | TRBV9 | NA | TRBJ1-2
CACRDTLYEQYF | TGTGCCTGCCGGGATACCCTCTACGAGCAGTACTTC | NA | TRBV10-3 | NA | TRBJ2-7
CNTRGEQFF | TGCAACACGCGGGGTGAGCAGTTCTTC | NA | TRBV29-1 | NA | TRBJ2-1
CASSRDRDQPQHF | TGTGCCAGCAGTCGGGACAGGGATCAGCCCCAGCATTTT | TRBD1 | TRBV6-4 | NA | TRBJ1-5
CASSLGSGTSYNEQFF | TGTGCCAGCAGCTTGGGTAGCGGGACCTCCTACAATGAGCAGTTCTTC | TRBD2 | TRBV5-5 | NA | TRBJ2-1
CASSLGGNYGYTF | TGTGCCAGCAGTTTGGGCGGGAACTATGGCTACACCTTC | NA | TRBV6-5 | NA | TRBJ1-2
CASSLGLEETQYF | TGCGCCAGCAGCTTAGGACTAGAAGAGACCCAGTACTTC | TRBD2 | TRBV5-1 | NA | TRBJ2-5
CASSQRRGLGGYTF | TGTGCCAGCAGCCAACGGAGGGGGCTTGGTGGCTACACCTTC | TRBD1 | TRBV3-1/TRBV3-2 | NA | TRBJ1-2
CAWTPDRVFYGYTF | TGTGCCTGGACCCCGGACAGGGTGTTCTATGGCTACACCTTC | TRBD1 | TRBV30 | NA | TRBJ1-2
CASSHTSSYNEQFF | TGTGCCAGCAGCCACACCAGCTCCTACAATGAGCAGTTCTTC | NA | TRBV6-5 | NA | TRBJ2-1
CASSAWAGGGNEQFF | TGTGCCAGCAGCGCTTGGGCGGGGGGTGGCAATGAGCAGTTCTTC | TRBD2 | TRBV25-1 | NA | TRBJ2-1
CASSVGQSTDTQYF | TGTGCCAGCAGCGTAGGACAAAGCACAGATACGCAGTATTTT | NA | TRBV9 | NA | TRBJ2-3
CASSLGQGGYNEQFF | TGTGCCAGCAGCCTCGGCCAAGGGGGCTACAATGAGCAGTTCTTC | NA | TRBV3-1/TRBV3-2 | NA | TRBJ2-1
CASSQSRGASTDTQYF | TGCGCCAGCAGCCAGTCCCGGGGGGCCAGCACAGATACGCAGTATTTT | NA | TRBV5-1 | NA | TRBJ2-3
CASSKGVEGEQYF | TGTGCCAGCAGCAAGGGGGTTGAGGGGGAGCAGTACTTC | NA | TRBV11-3 | NA | TRBJ2-7
CASSVPGQGPIYF | TGTGCCAGCAGCGTCCCAGGACAGGGGCCCATATATTTT | TRBD1 | TRBV9 | NA | TRBJ1-3